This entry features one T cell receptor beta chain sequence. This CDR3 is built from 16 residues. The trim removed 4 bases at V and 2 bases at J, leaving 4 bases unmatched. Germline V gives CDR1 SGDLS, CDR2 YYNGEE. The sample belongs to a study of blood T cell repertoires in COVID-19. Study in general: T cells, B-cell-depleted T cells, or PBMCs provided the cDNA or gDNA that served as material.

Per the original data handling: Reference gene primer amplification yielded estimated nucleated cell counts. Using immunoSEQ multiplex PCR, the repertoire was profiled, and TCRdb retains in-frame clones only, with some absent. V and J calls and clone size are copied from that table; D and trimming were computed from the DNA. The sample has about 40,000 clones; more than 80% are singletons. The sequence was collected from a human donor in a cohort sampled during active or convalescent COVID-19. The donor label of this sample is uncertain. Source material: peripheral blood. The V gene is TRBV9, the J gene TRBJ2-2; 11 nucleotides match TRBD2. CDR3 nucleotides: TGTGCCAGCAGCCAGGGACTAGCGGTAAACACCGGGGAGCTGTTTTTT. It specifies CASSQGLAVNTGELFF.